The entry that follows covers one TCR beta chain sequence. This entry belongs to a study of shared clonotypes between healthy human individuals. TCRdb's copy holds only in-frame clones and misses some; the assay was immunoSEQ multiplex PCR. The table records about 1,800,000 clones, about 95% of them present only once. Naive CD8 cells lacked CD45RO and underwent positive selection for CCR7, leaving out terminally differentiated effector memory CD45RA+ cells. Germline CDR1 is MDHEN and CDR2 is SYDVKM. The V gene lost 7 bases and the J gene lost 3 bases, with 7 bases spanning the gap. The CDR3 totals 12 residues.

The J gene is TRBJ1-3, the V gene TRBV28; unclear D gene. This clonotype was obtained from a man between 18 and 29 years old in good health. The sequenced sample was naive CD8+ T cells sorted from blood. The CDR3 DNA is TGTGCCAGCATGGGGTTTGGAAACACCATATATTTT. This translates into CASMGFGNTIYF.